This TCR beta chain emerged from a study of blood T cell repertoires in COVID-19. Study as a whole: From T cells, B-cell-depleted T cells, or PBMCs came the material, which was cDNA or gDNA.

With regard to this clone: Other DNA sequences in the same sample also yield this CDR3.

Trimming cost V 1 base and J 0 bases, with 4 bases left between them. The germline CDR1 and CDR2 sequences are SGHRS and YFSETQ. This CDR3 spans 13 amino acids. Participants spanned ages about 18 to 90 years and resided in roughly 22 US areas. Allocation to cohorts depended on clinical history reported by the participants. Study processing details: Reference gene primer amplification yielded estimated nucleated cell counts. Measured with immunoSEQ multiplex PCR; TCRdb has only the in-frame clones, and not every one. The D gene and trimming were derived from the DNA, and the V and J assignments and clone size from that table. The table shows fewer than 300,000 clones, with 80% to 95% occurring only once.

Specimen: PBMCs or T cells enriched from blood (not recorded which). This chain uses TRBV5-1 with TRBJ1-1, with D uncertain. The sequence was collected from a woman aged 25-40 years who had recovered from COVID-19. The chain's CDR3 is CASSLSMNTEAFF. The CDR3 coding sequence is TGCGCCAGCAGCTTGAGCATGAACACTGAAGCTTTCTTT.